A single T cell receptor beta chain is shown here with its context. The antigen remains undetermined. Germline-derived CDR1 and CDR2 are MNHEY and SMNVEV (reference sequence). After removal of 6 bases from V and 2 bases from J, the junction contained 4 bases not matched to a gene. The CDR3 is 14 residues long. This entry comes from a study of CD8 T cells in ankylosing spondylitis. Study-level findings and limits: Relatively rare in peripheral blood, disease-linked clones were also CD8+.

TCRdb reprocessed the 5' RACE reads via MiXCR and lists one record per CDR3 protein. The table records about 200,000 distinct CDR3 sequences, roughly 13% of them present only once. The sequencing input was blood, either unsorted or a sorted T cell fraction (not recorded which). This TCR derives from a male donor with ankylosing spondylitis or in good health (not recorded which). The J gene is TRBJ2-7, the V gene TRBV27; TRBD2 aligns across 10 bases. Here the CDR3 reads CASRASGGTYEQYF. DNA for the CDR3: TGTGCCAGCAGGGCTAGCGGGGGTACCTACGAGCAGTACTTC.